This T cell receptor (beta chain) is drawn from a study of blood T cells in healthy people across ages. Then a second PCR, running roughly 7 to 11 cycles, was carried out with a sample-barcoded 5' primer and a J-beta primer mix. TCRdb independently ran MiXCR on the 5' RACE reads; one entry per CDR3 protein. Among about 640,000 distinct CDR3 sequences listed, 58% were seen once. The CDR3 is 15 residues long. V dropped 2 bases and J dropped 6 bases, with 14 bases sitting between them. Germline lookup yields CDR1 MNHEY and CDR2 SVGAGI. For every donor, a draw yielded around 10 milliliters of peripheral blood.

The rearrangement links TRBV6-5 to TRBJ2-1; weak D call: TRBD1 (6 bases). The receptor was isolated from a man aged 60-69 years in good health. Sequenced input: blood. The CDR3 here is CASSYPQGLPNEQFF. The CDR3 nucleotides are TGTGCCAGCAGTTACCCCCAGGGGCTCCCCAATGAGCAGTTCTTC.